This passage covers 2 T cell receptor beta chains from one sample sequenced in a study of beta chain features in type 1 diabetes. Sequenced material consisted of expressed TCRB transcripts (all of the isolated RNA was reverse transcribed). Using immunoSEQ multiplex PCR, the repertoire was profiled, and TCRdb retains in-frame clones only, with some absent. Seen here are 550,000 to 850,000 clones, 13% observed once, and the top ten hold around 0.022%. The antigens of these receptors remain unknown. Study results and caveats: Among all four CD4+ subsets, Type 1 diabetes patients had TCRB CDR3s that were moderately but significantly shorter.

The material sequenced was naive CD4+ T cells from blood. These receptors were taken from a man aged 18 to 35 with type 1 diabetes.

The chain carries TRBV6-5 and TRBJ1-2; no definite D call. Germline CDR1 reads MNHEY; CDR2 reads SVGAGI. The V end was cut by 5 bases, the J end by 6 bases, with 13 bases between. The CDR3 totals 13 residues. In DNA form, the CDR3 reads TGTGCCAGCAGTCGACCGACCGCGGATGGCTACACCTTC. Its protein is CASSRPTADGYTF.

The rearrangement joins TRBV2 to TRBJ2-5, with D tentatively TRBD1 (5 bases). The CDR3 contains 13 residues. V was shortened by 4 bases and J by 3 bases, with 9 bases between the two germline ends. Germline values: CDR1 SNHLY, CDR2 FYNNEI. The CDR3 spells CASSAGMEETQYF. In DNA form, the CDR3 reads TGTGCCAGCAGTGCAGGGATGGAAGAGACCCAGTACTTC.